This T cell receptor (beta chain) appears in the sequencing data of a study of cytomegalovirus exposure and HLA in healthy donors. Study-wide results and limits: Further analysis was carried out later, and it showed several of the most significant clusters appearing linked to common viral pathogens. TCR beta V segments were, for the most part, productive about 87% or about 30% of the time in an earlier analysis.

Trimming shortened V by 4 bases and J by 5 bases, and 12 bases separated the two germline ends. Germline V CDR1 and CDR2: SQVTM, ANQGSEA. This CDR3 region has 13 residues. Worth noting for this clone: Antigen: not known.

The primer mix had 60 Vbeta and 13 Jbeta primers. TCRdb's copy holds only in-frame clones and misses some; the assay was immunoSEQ multiplex PCR. The table lists approximately 4,500 clones, approximately 84% of them singletons. The V gene is TRBV29-1, the J gene TRBJ2-1, with D tentatively TRBD1 (6 bases). Input material: PBMCs. This receptor was obtained from a middle-aged woman in good health and CMV-seropositive. The CDR3 spells CSVVGARNNEQFF. In DNA, the CDR3 is TGCAGCGTTGTGGGGGCCCGGAACAATGAGCAGTTCTTC.